A selection of T cell receptor beta chains follows, all from one sample in a study of shared clonotypes between healthy human individuals. Produced via immunoSEQ multiplex PCR; TCRdb's table is partial and in-frame only. The repertoire includes 470,000 or so clones, about 85% of them detected once, and approximately 12% sits in the top ten. The sequenced sample consisted of PBMCs. The receptor set was obtained from a woman in her thirties or forties in good health. Some clones in this sample may be carry-over from other donors' samples. Both conserved end residues are part of each CDR3. The D gene is left open where the match is weak. Size tells how often a clone was seen (once, few, many) or the class of an expanded clone, and some rows leave it out.

d_call	j_call	v_call	clone_size	cdr3_aa	cdr3_nt
TRBD1	TRBJ2-7	TRBV27	NA	CASSSDRGHEQYF	TGTGCCAGCAGTTCCGACAGGGGTCACGAGCAGTACTTC
NA	TRBJ1-1	TRBV15	NA	CAASRDRELGTEAFF	TGTGCCGCCAGCAGAGATCGCGAGTTGGGCACTGAAGCTTTCTTT
NA	TRBJ2-2	TRBV7-9	once	CASSPTNKIRGTGELFF	TGTGCCAGCAGCCCGACTAACAAAATCCGGGGAACCGGGGAGCTGTTTTTT
TRBD2	TRBJ2-3	TRBV4-2	NA	CASSQELAGRTDTQYF	TGTGCCAGCAGCCAAGAACTAGCGGGCCGCACAGATACGCAGTATTTT
TRBD1	TRBJ1-4	TRBV27	once	CASSLGQGLEKLFF	TGTGCCAGCAGTCTGGGACAGGGGTTGGAAAAACTGTTTTTT
TRBD2	TRBJ2-3	TRBV7-8	NA	CASSLRGLADTDTQYF	TGTGCCAGCAGCTTACGGGGACTAGCGGACACAGATACGCAGTATTTT
TRBD1	TRBJ2-3	TRBV6-5	NA	CASSYSGQGGTDTQYF	TGTGCCAGCAGTTACTCAGGACAGGGGGGCACAGATACGCAGTATTTT
TRBD1	TRBJ1-1	TRBV6-1	NA	CASSGGTGGRWTEAFF	TGTGCCAGCAGTGGAGGGACAGGGGGCAGATGGACTGAAGCTTTCTTT
NA	TRBJ2-7	TRBV6-6	NA	CASSLGGNSYEQYF	TGTGCCAGCAGTTTAGGCGGAAATTCCTACGAGCAGTACTTC
TRBD2	TRBJ2-7	TRBV30	NA	CAGREGRAYEQYF	TGTGCTGGGCGGGAGGGCCGAGCCTACGAGCAGTACTTC
TRBD2	TRBJ2-3	TRBV4-2	NA	CASSQDKRGSTDTQYF	TGTGCCAGCAGCCAAGATAAGCGGGGGAGCACAGATACGCAGTATTTT
NA	TRBJ1-2	TRBV11-1	many	CASSQGGYGYTF	TGTGCCAGCAGCCAAGGGGGCTATGGCTACACCTTC
NA	TRBJ2-2	TRBV18	NA	CTSSPPPNTGGLFF	TGTACCAGCTCACCACCGCCGAACACCGGGGGGCTGTTTTTT
TRBD1	TRBJ2-4	TRBV7-8	NA	CASSFDRVGAKNIQYF	TGTGCCAGCAGCTTCGACAGGGTGGGGGCCAAAAACATTCAGTACTTC
TRBD1	TRBJ2-1	TRBV29-1	NA	CSVNRGRSYNEQFF	TGCAGCGTTAACAGGGGGCGGTCCTACAATGAGCAGTTCTTC
NA	TRBJ2-5	TRBV4-1	NA	CASSQDDLVDTGWTKETQYF	TGCGCCAGCAGCCAAGATGATTTGGTGGACACTGGATGGACTAAAGAGACCCAGTACTTC
NA	TRBJ1-2	TRBV30	NA	CAWSVPLSVTPPLRYTF	TGTGCCTGGAGTGTACCTCTCTCCGTGACACCCCCCCTACGCTACACCTTC
NA	TRBJ1-2	TRBV5-1	NA	CASSMDSGSYGYTF	TGCGCCAGCAGCATGGACAGTGGGAGCTATGGCTACACCTTC
NA	TRBJ2-2	TRBV2	NA	CASTRTATEPKLFF	TGTGCCAGTACCAGGACCGCGACGGAGCCGAAGCTGTTTTTT
TRBD2	TRBJ2-3	TRBV2	NA	CASSRSGRDTDTQYF	TGTGCCAGCAGCCGTAGCGGGAGGGACACAGATACGCAGTATTTT
NA	TRBJ2-7	TRBV7-3	NA	CASSLTEGGEQYF	TGTGCCAGCAGCTTAACGGAAGGCGGCGAGCAGTACTTC
NA	TRBJ2-7	TRBV2	NA	CASSEASYRVEQYF	TGTGCCAGCAGTGAAGCGAGTTATAGGGTCGAGCAGTACTTC
NA	TRBJ2-7	TRBV14	once	CASSQASGEAYEQYF	TGTGCCAGCAGCCAAGCGTCGGGGGAGGCCTACGAGCAGTACTTC
TRBD1	TRBJ2-7	TRBV5-1	NA	CASSPVTGHEQYF	TGCGCCAGCAGCCCCGTGACAGGGCACGAGCAGTACTTC
TRBD1	TRBJ1-2	TRBV13	once	CASSSTGTGLNYGYTF	TGTGCCAGCAGCTCAACCGGGACAGGGCTTAACTATGGCTACACCTTC
TRBD1	TRBJ2-3	TRBV30	many	CAWSVTGGPDTQYF	TGTGCCTGGAGTGTTACAGGGGGCCCAGATACGCAGTATTTT
NA	TRBJ1-1	TRBV2	once	CASHPLKKAFF	TGTGCCAGCCACCCATTGAAGAAAGCTTTCTTT
TRBD1	TRBJ2-7	TRBV28	NA	CASSSPGTGSYEQYF	TGTGCCAGCAGTTCACCTGGGACAGGCAGCTACGAGCAGTACTTC
NA	TRBJ2-7	TRBV7-2	many	CASSSNTGPYEQYF	TGTGCCAGCAGCTCTAACACAGGGCCCTACGAGCAGTACTTC
NA	TRBJ2-3	TRBV13	NA	CASSLYSQDTQYF	TGTGCCAGCAGCTTATATTCCCAAGATACGCAGTATTTT
TRBD1	TRBJ1-1	TRBV19	NA	CASSGTGRAFF	TGTGCCAGTAGTGGGACAGGGCGAGCTTTCTTT
NA	TRBJ2-6	TRBV18	NA	CASSPFGGSAGANVLTF	TGTGCCAGCTCACCATTTGGCGGGTCGGCTGGGGCCAACGTCCTGACTTTC
TRBD1	TRBJ2-7	TRBV29-1	NA	CSVRTGSEQYF	TGCAGCGTTCGGACAGGTAGCGAGCAGTACTTC
TRBD1	TRBJ1-5	TRBV30	NA	CAWSKDRRNQPQHF	TGTGCCTGGAGTAAGGACAGGAGGAATCAGCCCCAGCATTTT
NA	TRBJ2-1	TRBV5-1	NA	CASSSASPPNEQFF	TGCGCCAGCAGCTCCGCCTCCCCCCCGAATGAGCAGTTCTTC
TRBD1	TRBJ2-5	TRBV7-3	NA	CASGTGGDGETQYF	TGTGCCAGCGGGACAGGGGGCGATGGAGAGACCCAGTACTTC
NA	TRBJ2-5	TRBV19	NA	CASSTLDQETQYF	TGTGCCAGTAGTACCTTAGACCAAGAGACCCAGTACTTC
TRBD1	TRBJ2-7	TRBV5-1	many	CASSFDRVYEQYF	TGCGCCAGCAGCTTCGACAGGGTCTACGAGCAGTACTTC
NA	TRBJ2-1	TRBV7-9	NA	CASSPRSSLISYNEQFF	TGTGCCAGCAGTCCGAGGTCTAGCCTAATCTCCTACAATGAGCAGTTCTTC
TRBD1	TRBJ2-5	TRBV28	NA	CASSPGTGGYQETQYF	TGTGCCAGCAGCCCCGGGACAGGGGGCTACCAAGAGACCCAGTACTTC
NA	TRBJ2-7	TRBV10-2	NA	CASSESPGSGYEQYF	TGCGCCAGCAGTGAGTCCCCAGGGTCAGGATACGAGCAGTACTTC
TRBD2	TRBJ2-1	TRBV4-2	once	CATEREGLNEQFF	TGTGCCACCGAGCGGGAGGGCCTCAATGAGCAGTTCTTC
NA	TRBJ1-3	TRBV9	once	CASSVGTTGNTIYF	TGTGCCAGCAGCGTAGGAACTACTGGAAACACCATATATTTT
TRBD1	TRBJ1-1	TRBV28	NA	CASRGTENTEAFF	TGTGCCAGCAGGGGGACAGAGAACACTGAAGCTTTCTTT
NA	TRBJ2-7	TRBV20-1	NA	CSARRVSEQYF	TGCAGTGCTAGAAGGGTCAGCGAGCAGTACTTC
TRBD1	TRBJ2-7	TRBV7-9	NA	CASSLAARTGGLGSYEQHF	TGTGCCAGCAGCTTAGCGGCGAGAACAGGGGGACTGGGGTCCTACGAGCAGCACTTC
NA	TRBJ1-5	TRBV28	NA	CASSLGVRGNQPQHF	TGTGCCAGCAGTTTAGGGGTCAGAGGAAATCAGCCCCAGCATTTT
TRBD1	TRBJ2-7	TRBV28	NA	CASRPQGAGYEQYF	TGTGCCAGCAGACCTCAGGGGGCTGGGTACGAGCAGTACTTC
NA	TRBJ2-7	TRBV29-1	NA	CSVGRRGYEQYF	TGCAGCGTTGGCAGGAGGGGCTACGAGCAGTACTTC
TRBD2	TRBJ2-7	TRBV7-9	NA	CASSLDLAAFTYEQYF	TGTGCCAGCAGCTTAGATCTAGCGGCCTTTACCTACGAGCAGTACTTC
NA	TRBJ1-1	TRBV7-7	NA	CASSPDVNTEAFF	TGTGCTAGCAGCCCGGACGTGAACACTGAAGCTTTCTTT
TRBD1	TRBJ2-3	TRBV6-1	few	CASRSQGETQYF	TGTGCCAGCAGGTCACAGGGGGAAACGCAGTATTTT
NA	TRBJ2-7	TRBV4-1	once	CASSPSDWYYEQYF	TGCGCCAGCAGCCCATCGGACTGGTACTACGAGCAGTACTTC
NA	TRBJ2-6	TRBV29-1	NA	CSAEGVSGANVLTF	TGCAGCGCAGAGGGGGTCTCCGGGGCCAACGTCCTGACTTTC
NA	TRBJ1-4	TRBV28	NA	CASRRPSEKLFF	TGTGCCAGCAGGAGGCCTAGTGAAAAACTGTTTTTT
NA	TRBJ2-1	TRBV7-9	NA	CASSLAGGGNEQFF	TGTGCCAGCAGCTTAGCGGGAGGGGGGAATGAGCAGTTCTTC
NA	TRBJ2-2	TRBV29-1	NA	CSVMGAAGELFF	TGCAGCGTTATGGGGGCCGCCGGGGAGCTGTTTTTT
NA	TRBJ2-7	TRBV5-1	NA	CASRAGSYPSYEQYF	TGCGCCAGCAGGGCAGGGTCATATCCTTCCTACGAGCAGTACTTC
TRBD1	TRBJ1-1	TRBV5-1	NA	CASSLGPGGTNTEAFF	TGCGCCAGCAGCTTGGGTCCAGGGGGTACAAACACTGAAGCTTTCTTT
NA	TRBJ1-5	TRBV27	NA	CASSAFSAGFNRPQHF	TGTGCCAGCAGTGCTTTTAGCGCAGGGTTCAATCGGCCCCAGCATTTT